Below, 27 T cell receptor beta chains from the same sample are listed, as sequenced in a study of response to subunit inactivated influenza vaccine. TCRdb re-derived calls from the RT-PCR reads in MiXCR, one entry per CDR3 protein. Of more than 450,000 distinct CDR3 sequences in the sample, around 11% were seen once. The same sample was also used in a study of T cells expressing NK-cell markers. This second study notes: cDNA encoding TCR beta was synthesized via 5'RACE template switching incorporating UMIs.

Sequences were derived from PBMCs from blood, sampled on the day of vaccination. The source is a man between 50 and 59 years old who received an inactivated influenza vaccine.

In its sample, this clonotype was seen a few times. V and J are TRBV28 and TRBJ1-2; D remains unclear. The CDR3 sequence is 15 residues long. Germline V CDR1 and CDR2: MDHEN, SYDVKM. V shed 3 bases and J shed 6 bases, with 17 bases lying between them. The CDR3 nucleotides are TGTGCCAGCAGTTTCGGGCGGAGGGAAACGAATGGCTACACCTTC. The encoded protein is CASSFGRRETNGYTF.

This clonotype was seen a handful of times. The J gene is TRBJ2-1, the V gene TRBV20-1, with 7 bases identical to TRBD2. This CDR3 region has 15 residues. V shed 3 bases and J 7 bases; nucleotides not matched to a gene: 12. Germline CDR1 DFQATT, CDR2 SNEGSKA (reference sequence). In DNA, the CDR3 is TGCAGTGCTAGTTTAATGACTAGCTACTCTAATGAGCAGTTCTTC. Residues: CSASLMTSYSNEQFF.

The table lists this clonotype with a few counts. This sequence joins TRBV29-1 and TRBJ2-2, with 14 bases identical to TRBD2. Germline V CDR1 and CDR2: SQVTM, ANQGSEA. V shed 7 bases and J 6 bases; nucleotides not matched to a gene: 4. This CDR3 contains 14 residues. CDR3 residues: CSAKTSGRAGELFF. Written as DNA, the CDR3 is TGCAGCGCCAAGACTAGCGGGAGGGCCGGGGAGCTGTTTTTT.

At least ten counts were recorded for this clonotype. The chain links TRBV5-1 to TRBJ2-1, with TRBD2 identical over 13 bases. Germline CDR1 reads SGHRS; CDR2 reads YFSETQ. V lost 0 bases to trimming and J lost 10 bases; unmatched junction nucleotides: 4. There are 15 residues in the CDR3. CDR3 sequence: CASSLGTSGSEEQFF. CDR3 coding DNA: TGCGCCAGCAGCTTGGGGACTAGCGGGAGCGAAGAGCAGTTCTTC.

This clonotype was counted only a few times. The CDR3 spells CASTPGRGRQDYGYTF. The CDR3 nucleotides are TGCGCCAGCACTCCTGGGCGGGGCAGGCAGGACTATGGCTACACCTTC. The chain combines TRBV4-3 with TRBJ1-2; tentatively, D is TRBD1 (5 bases). Germline V gene data show CDR1 as LGHNA and CDR2 as YSLEER. This CDR3 is built from 16 residues. V gave up 7 bases and J gave up 3 bases, with 21 bases separating them.

This sequence joins TRBV20-1 and TRBJ1-5, with 9 bases lining up with TRBD1. Germline V CDR1 and CDR2: DFQATT, SNEGSKA (reference sequence). CDR3 size: 15 residues. V lost 0 bases, J lost 5 bases, and 5 bases stayed unmatched. The CDR3 here is CSAREGTGIYQPQHF. CDR3 in DNA: TGCAGTGCTAGAGAGGGGACAGGGATCTATCAGCCCCAGCATTTT.

The chain uses TRBV2 and TRBJ2-1; TRBD2 matches at 11 bases. The V segment lost 8 bases and the J segment 7 bases; nucleotides outside the gene matches: 4. Germline V gene lookup returns CDR1 SNHLY and CDR2 FYNNEI. The CDR3 spans 13 residues. The CDR3 DNA reads as TGTGCCAGCCTAGCGGGAGGCTGGAATGAGCAGTTCTTC. It translates to CASLAGGWNEQFF.

V is TRBV20-1 and J is TRBJ2-1; D not resolved. The CDR3 sequence is 13 residues long. The ends were cut back, 1 base at V and 7 bases at J, with 11 bases in the middle. CDR1 is DFQATT, CDR2 SNEGSKA, per germline (reference sequence). Here the CDR3 reads CSARGLGINEQFF. The CDR3 DNA sequence: TGCAGTGCTAGAGGCTTGGGTATTAATGAGCAGTTCTTC.

The rearrangement joins TRBV27 to TRBJ2-2; D possibly corresponds to TRBD1 (5 bases). Germline loops: CDR1 MNHEY, CDR2 SMNVEV (reference sequence). This CDR3 is 15 amino acids long. V shed 5 bases and J shed 2 bases, with 12 bases lying between them. The CDR3 here is CASSPRQINTGELFF. The CDR3 coding sequence is TGTGCCAGCAGTCCCCGACAGATAAACACCGGGGAGCTGTTTTTT.

The V call is TRBV5-6, the J call TRBJ2-3, with D perhaps TRBD2 (7 bases). Germline CDR1 SGHDT, CDR2 YYEEEE. This CDR3 contains 16 residues. V shed 2 bases and J shed 4 bases, with 17 bases lying between them. This CDR3 is CASSFRRTGGPDTQYF. CDR3 DNA sequence: TGTGCCAGCAGCTTTCGCAGGACCGGGGGGCCAGATACGCAGTATTTT.

This clonotype was found a few times. This rearrangement joins TRBV27 to TRBJ2-1; possibly TRBD2 for D (5 bases). The V gene's germline CDR1 is MNHEY and CDR2 SMNVEV (reference sequence). CDR3 length equals 16 residues. Trimming removed 5 bases at V and 0 bases at J, with 14 bases between. The CDR3 here is CASSLHSASSYNEQFF. As DNA, the CDR3 is TGTGCCAGCAGTCTACATAGCGCCAGCTCCTACAATGAGCAGTTCTTC.

This clonotype was counted only a few times. This rearrangement joins TRBV29-1 to TRBJ2-7, with D perhaps being TRBD1 or TRBD2 (5 bases each). CDR1 is SQVTM, CDR2 ANQGSEA, per germline. Trimming took off 0 bases at V and 4 bases at J, with 16 bases between the two ends. CDR3 length: 15 amino acids. The DNA of the CDR3 is TGCAGCGTTGAAGATCGTGGGGGAGTTAGTTACGAGCAGTACTTC. Translating it yields CSVEDRGGVSYEQYF.

The V and J genes are TRBV12-3 or TRBV12-4 and TRBJ2-2; no clear D gene. V lost 5 bases to trimming and J lost 6 bases, with 7 bases between them. The CDR3 runs to 12 residues. The DNA for the CDR3 is TGTGCCAGCAGTCCACCGGCCGGGGAGCTGTTTTTT. Residues: CASSPPAGELFF.

Only a few counts were recorded for this clonotype. This chain uses TRBV20-1 with TRBJ2-1; no definite D call. The CDR3 is 14 amino acids. V gave up 3 bases and J gave up 8 bases, with 17 bases separating them. Per germline, CDR1 DFQATT and CDR2 SNEGSKA (reference sequence). The CDR3 loop is CSARGQASIYEQFF. CDR3 sequence (DNA): TGCAGTGCTAGGGGCCAGGCGTCCATCTATGAGCAGTTCTTC.

The chain combines TRBV7-2 with TRBJ2-7; D gene ambiguous. Deletions cut 3 bases from V and 0 bases from J, with 9 bases between. The V gene's germline CDR1 is SGHTA and CDR2 FQGNSA. This CDR3 is built from 14 residues. The CDR3 coding sequence is TGTGCCAGCAGCTTCACAGATAACTCCTACGAGCAGTACTTC. This encodes CASSFTDNSYEQYF.

V and J are TRBV3-1 and TRBJ2-7; TRBD1 might be the D (6 bases). Trimming removed 4 bases at V and 2 bases at J, with 12 bases between. Germline V lookup: CDR1 LGHDT, CDR2 YNNKEL (reference sequence). The CDR3 is 14 residues long. CDR3 DNA: TGTGCCAGCAGCCCGACAGGTCCCGCCTACGAGCAGTACTTC. It codes for CASSPTGPAYEQYF.

This clonotype was seen only a few times. V gene TRBV6-2 or TRBV6-3 combines with J gene TRBJ2-3, with no clear D. The CDR3 length is 16 residues. Trimming shortened V by 0 bases and J by 2 bases, and 12 bases separated the two germline ends. The V gene's germline CDR1 is MNHEY and CDR2 SVGEGT. CDR3 residues: CASSYSMFGVTDTQYF. The CDR3 DNA reads as TGTGCCAGCAGTTACTCGATGTTCGGAGTCACAGATACGCAGTATTTT.

This clonotype was seen many times. The chain links TRBV24-1 to TRBJ2-3; D unresolved. The germline gives CDR1 KGHDR, CDR2 SFDVKD. The CDR3 loop spans 11 amino acids. V lost 6 bases to trimming and J lost 5 bases, with 5 bases between them. CDR3 sequence: CATSPRDTQYF. The DNA for the CDR3 is TGTGCCACCAGTCCCAGAGATACGCAGTATTTT.

This clonotype has a single count. This may come from a read error, since a much larger clone is one base off. The chain employs TRBV7-2 and TRBJ2-3; D remains unclear. The length of the CDR3 is 13 residues. Germline CDR1 is SGHTA and CDR2 is FQGNSA. CDR3 amino acids: CASSLVVEDTLYF. DNA for the CDR3: TGTGCCAGCAGCTTAGTAGTTGAAGATACGCTGTATTTT. The complete variable domain, with remaining parts taken from reference TRBV7-2 and TRBJ2-3, reads GAGVSQSPSNKVTEKGKDVELRCDPISGHTALYWYRQSLGQGLEFLIYFQGNSAPDKSGLPSDRFSAERTGGSVSTLTIQRTQQEDSAVYLCASSLVVEDTLYFGPGTRLTVL.

This clonotype was observed a handful of times. CDR3 in amino acids: CASSLLSLSYNEQFF. The DNA for the CDR3 is TGTGCCAGCAGTTTACTATCACTCTCCTACAATGAGCAGTTCTTC. The chain carries TRBV27 and TRBJ2-1; D remains unclear. Germline V gene lookup returns CDR1 MNHEY and CDR2 SMNVEV (reference sequence). The CDR3 loop spans 15 amino acids. V dropped 2 bases and J dropped 0 bases, with 8 bases sitting between them.

This clonotype was observed a few times. This chain links TRBV18 with TRBJ2-7, with D maybe TRBD2 (6 bases). V gave up 1 base and J gave up 2 bases, with 15 bases separating them. Germline CDR1 and CDR2: KGHSH and LQKENI. The CDR3 length is 16 residues. The CDR3 DNA sequence: TGTGCCAGCTCACCACGGGAAGCGGGCCACCCCTACGAGCAGTACTTC. It translates to CASSPREAGHPYEQYF.

Comments on this clonotype: Since a much larger clone is just one base distant, this may be a read error. The V and J genes are TRBV7-4 and TRBJ2-7; 12 bases are a match to TRBD2. The V gene's germline CDR1 is SGHVT and CDR2 SQSDAQ. This CDR3 has 16 residues. J was trimmed by 6 bases and V by 5 bases; bases with no gene match: 11. The CDR3 reads CASSALRLAGVSEQYF. The CDR3, as DNA: TGTGCCAGCAGCGCCTTGAGACTAGCGGGAGTTTCCGAGCAGTACTTC.

This clonotype was detected only a few times. The rearrangement links TRBV2 to TRBJ2-7; possible D gene TRBD1, 5 bases. The CDR3 is made up of 14 amino acids. In germline, CDR1 is SNHLY, CDR2 FYNNEI. The ends were cut back, 7 bases at V and 0 bases at J, with 13 bases in the middle. This chain's CDR3 is CASKPQGSSYEQYF. CDR3 DNA sequence: TGTGCCAGCAAACCTCAGGGTTCCTCCTACGAGCAGTACTTC.

In its sample, this clonotype was seen a few times. This chain uses TRBV12-3 or TRBV12-4 with TRBJ1-1, with 8 nucleotides matching TRBD1. The V segment lost 5 bases and the J segment 5 bases; nucleotides outside the gene matches: 7. CDR3 length: 14 residues. CDR3 in amino acids: CASSTTGGRTEAFF. The CDR3 DNA is TGTGCCAGCAGTACAACAGGGGGGAGAACTGAAGCTTTCTTT.

The V call is TRBV4-3, the J call TRBJ2-3; TRBD2 aligns across 11 bases. V was pared by 3 bases and J by 5 bases, with 7 bases of the junction left unmatched. The germline CDR1 and CDR2 sequences are LGHNA and YSLEER. The CDR3 extends over 16 amino acids. The chain's CDR3 is CASSQGTSGMVDTQYF. As DNA, the CDR3 is TGCGCCAGCAGCCAGGGGACTAGCGGAATGGTAGATACGCAGTATTTT.

The V and J genes are TRBV5-1 and TRBJ2-5; unclear D gene. CDR3 length: 13 residues. The V gene's germline CDR1 is SGHRS and CDR2 YFSETQ. Trimming cost V 5 bases and J 3 bases, with 11 bases left between them. The CDR3 loop is CASSQRLEETQYF. DNA for the CDR3: TGCGCCAGCAGTCAAAGGTTGGAAGAGACCCAGTACTTC.

This clonotype was detected many times. The chain employs TRBV6-1 and TRBJ2-1, with 11 nucleotides matching TRBD2. The CDR3 spans 15 residues. Unmatched junction bases numbered 4, after V lost 6 bases and J lost 3 bases. The germline V gene has CDR1 MNHNS and CDR2 SASEGT. The CDR3 here is CASSRGLAVYNEQFF. The CDR3 bases are TGTGCCAGCAGCCGGGGACTAGCGGTCTACAATGAGCAGTTCTTC.